The 16 T cell receptor beta chains reported below all come from one sample, sequenced in a study of cytomegalovirus exposure and HLA in healthy donors. The PCR had 60 Vbeta and 13 Jbeta primers. The method was immunoSEQ multiplex PCR; TCRdb's version includes in-frame clones alone and lacks a portion of them. This table holds 170,000 or so clones, just over 75% found once. Material for sequencing was PBMCs. All receptors derive from a woman in her twenties or thirties in good health and CMV-seropositive.

The V call is TRBV9, the J call TRBJ1-2; TRBD1 matches 10 bases. The CDR3 is 14 amino acids. The V segment lost 0 bases and the J segment 8 bases; nucleotides outside the gene matches: 4. Germline assignment: CDR1 SGDLS and CDR2 YYNGEE. The CDR3 DNA reads as TGTGCCAGCAGCGTAGGACAGGGGGCGAGGGGCTACACCTTC. Protein product: CASSVGQGARGYTF.

This rearrangement joins TRBV6-6 to TRBJ2-1; TRBD2 aligns across 8 bases. Germline CDR1 is MNHNY and CDR2 is SVGAGI (reference sequence). Germline trimming cut 2 bases from V and 4 bases from J; bases unmatched to any gene: 4. This CDR3 has 15 amino acids. CDR3 bases: TGTGCCAGCAGTTACGGGACTAGAGAGTACAATGAGCAGTTCTTC. This encodes CASSYGTREYNEQFF.

CDR3 DNA: TGTGCCAGTAGTATTCTGGGGGAGGTCTACAATGAGCAGTTCTTC. Its translation is CASSILGEVYNEQFF. V gene TRBV19 combines with J gene TRBJ2-1; D might be TRBD2 (6 bases). The V gene lost 3 bases and the J gene lost 3 bases, with 12 bases spanning the gap. Germline CDR1 LNHDA, CDR2 SQIVND (reference sequence). There are 15 residues in the CDR3.

The chain couples TRBV18 to TRBJ1-4; D remains ambiguous. The CDR3 is made up of 15 amino acids. The V end was cut by 3 bases, the J end by 5 bases, with 13 bases between. Germline loops: CDR1 KGHSH, CDR2 LQKENI. The CDR3 nucleotides are TGTGCCAGCTCACCCCGGGGAGAACTCAATGAAAAACTGTTTTTT. Its protein product is CASSPRGELNEKLFF.

This CDR3 is CASSIALGSGGSYEQYF. The CDR3 DNA sequence: TGTGCCAGTAGTATAGCCCTGGGCAGTGGGGGGTCCTACGAGCAGTACTTC. The chain uses TRBV19 and TRBJ2-7, with D possibly matching TRBD2 (6 bases). CDR1 and CDR2 from the germline V gene are LNHDA and SQIVND (reference sequence). V gave up 1 base and J gave up 1 base, with 17 bases separating them. The CDR3 totals 17 residues.

The chain carries TRBV7-8 and TRBJ2-1; D unclear. CDR1 is SGHVS, CDR2 FQNEAQ, per germline. The CDR3 is 12 amino acids. The V gene lost 5 bases and the J gene lost 3 bases, with 5 bases spanning the gap. The CDR3 coding sequence is TGTGCCAGCAGCCGCGACTACAATGAGCAGTTCTTC. Translation gives CASSRDYNEQFF.

The chain joins TRBV5-4 to TRBJ2-3; D is perhaps TRBD2 (6 bases). CDR1 is SGHNT and CDR2 is YYREEE in the germline V gene (reference sequence). The CDR3 has 15 amino acids. The V gene lost 1 base and the J gene lost 2 bases, with 11 bases spanning the gap. DNA of the CDR3: TGTGCCAGCAGCTTGCAGGGACTCACCACAGATACGCAGTATTTT. This sequence encodes CASSLQGLTTDTQYF.

This chain uses TRBV28 with TRBJ1-1; 8 nucleotides agree with TRBD1. Germline V gene sequence: CDR1 MDHEN, CDR2 SYDVKM. With V trimmed by 5 bases and J by 8 bases, 13 bases remained unmatched. This CDR3 contains 15 residues. The CDR3 loop is CASSATGGWDLEAFF. The CDR3, as DNA: TGTGCCAGCAGTGCCACAGGGGGTTGGGATTTGGAAGCTTTCTTT. The variable domain in full, completed from reference TRBV28 and TRBJ1-1, reads DVKVTQSSRYLVKRTGEKVFLECVQDMDHENMFWYRQDPGLGLRLIYFSYDVKMKEKGDIPEGYSVSREKKERFSLILESASTNQTSMYLCASSATGGWDLEAFFGQGTRLTVV.

The chain uses TRBV19 and TRBJ2-7, with 8 bases aligning to TRBD2. The CDR3 loop spans 15 amino acids. V lost 3 bases, J lost 3 bases, and 7 bases stayed unmatched. CDR1 and CDR2 (germline): LNHDA, SQIVND (reference sequence). Written as DNA, the CDR3 is TGTGCCAGTAGTATCGATAGCGGGGTCTTCTACGAGCAGTACTTC. Encoded protein: CASSIDSGVFYEQYF.

The chain joins TRBV6-5 to TRBJ1-1; 10 nucleotides align to TRBD1. The V segment lost 5 bases and the J segment 5 bases; nucleotides outside the gene matches: 8. CDR3 length: 15 amino acids. Looked up from germline, CDR1 is MNHEY and CDR2 is SVGAGI. CDR3 nucleotides: TGTGCCAGCAGTCGGGGGGGACAGGGGAAGACTGAAGCTTTCTTT. It encodes CASSRGGQGKTEAFF.

V gene TRBV6-5 combines with J gene TRBJ1-1; 8 nucleotides align to TRBD1. Per germline, CDR1 MNHEY and CDR2 SVGAGI. Unmatched junction bases numbered 2, after V lost 5 bases and J lost 0 bases. CDR3 length: 14 residues. The CDR3 region is CASSATGVNTEAFF. In DNA, the CDR3 is TGTGCCAGCAGTGCGACAGGGGTGAACACTGAAGCTTTCTTT.

The genes are TRBV10-3 and TRBJ1-2; tentative D call: TRBD1 (6 bases). Germline V gene lookup returns CDR1 ENHRY and CDR2 SYGVKD. The germline V and J ends were trimmed by 6 bases and 9 bases, with 17 bases remaining between them. The CDR3 consists of 13 residues. The CDR3 spells CAIRTEGVGSYTF. CDR3 bases: TGTGCCATCAGGACTGAGGGGGTAGGGAGCTACACCTTC.

The rearrangement joins TRBV29-1 to TRBJ2-4, with 7 bases matching TRBD1. V lost 6 bases and J lost 0; bases outside the gene matches: 8. The CDR3 consists of 15 residues. Germline V gene sequence: CDR1 SQVTM, CDR2 ANQGSEA. In DNA, the CDR3 is TGCAGCGTCTATACCGGGACAGCAGCCAAAAACATTCAGTACTTC. Its protein is CSVYTGTAAKNIQYF.

This clone was found once. The V call is TRBV30, the J call TRBJ1-2; D remains ambiguous. In germline, CDR1 is GTSNPN, CDR2 SVGIG (reference sequence). Trimming cost V 1 base and J 4 bases, with 10 bases left between them. The CDR3 consists of 13 residues. CDR3 sequence reads: CAWSDPERYGYTF. The CDR3 nucleotides are TGTGCCTGGAGTGATCCAGAACGCTATGGCTACACCTTC.

This clone was picked up a small number of times. The chain joins TRBV25-1 to TRBJ2-7; 8 positions match TRBD2. After removal of 2 bases from V and 4 bases from J, the junction contained 4 bases not matched to a gene. CDR3 size: 14 residues. Germline CDR1 MGHDK, CDR2 SYGVNS. The CDR3 DNA reads as TGTGCCAGCAGTGAAGCGGGAGGTCTATACGAGCAGTACTTC. Its translation is CASSEAGGLYEQYF.

The chain carries TRBV6-4 and TRBJ2-6; no definite D call. CDR3 length equals 14 residues. Germline CDR1 MRHNA, CDR2 SNTAGT. Trimming removed 5 bases at V and 1 base at J, with 6 bases between. The CDR3 protein is CASSPFSGANVLTF. The CDR3 coding sequence is TGTGCCAGCAGTCCCTTTTCTGGGGCCAACGTCCTGACTTTC.